This entry features one T cell receptor beta chain sequence. Per the germline V gene, CDR1 is SGHDN and CDR2 is FVKESK. The V and J ends lost 1 base and 2 bases respectively, with 9 bases between them. The length of the CDR3 is 14 residues. The sample is drawn from a study of T-cell memory formation after mild COVID-19. The 5'RACE method, run with constant-segment primers, produced TCR alpha and TCR beta cDNA libraries (carrying sample barcodes and UMIs). TCRdb used MiXCR to reprocess the 5' RACE reads, holding one entry per CDR3 protein. The repertoire holds around 200,000 distinct CDR3 sequences, 9.5% seen once, with 3.5% in the top ten.

The sequenced material came from PBMCs or a T cell subset sorted from them (not recorded which). The chain has TRBV14 and TRBJ2-7; TRBD2 might be the D (5 bases). The receptor was isolated from a man between 18 and 29 years old who had mild COVID-19 (a few samples of this study predate the infection). Cell type and time point are not known. CDR3 sequence reads: CASSQGQRTYEQYF. DNA for the CDR3: TGTGCCAGCAGCCAAGGTCAGCGGACCTACGAGCAGTACTTC.